This T cell receptor (beta chain) originates from a study of technical replicates of blood from several donors. The assay was immunoSEQ multiplex PCR, and TCRdb's table has in-frame clones only and misses some. The sample lists around 83,000 clones, around nine tenths occurring once. The sequence derives from a human donor in good health. The source material was T cells isolated from PBMCs.

DNA of the CDR3: TGTGCCAGTAGTATAGGGAGGGGACCTGAAGCTTTCTTT. This sequence encodes CASSIGRGPEAFF. The chain is built from TRBV19 and TRBJ1-1; TRBD1 is a possible D gene (5 bases). The germline V gene has CDR1 LNHDA and CDR2 SQIVND (reference sequence). The CDR3 totals 13 residues. V was clipped by 1 base and J by 6 bases, with 9 bases between them.